Each of the 17 T cell receptor beta chains below was sequenced from the same sample in a study of CD8+ T cells in alopecia areata. cDNA serving as the sequencing template came from extracted, reverse transcribed RNA. Only in-frame clones appear in the TCRdb table, and some are missing; sequencing was by immunoSEQ multiplex PCR. Of some 110,000 clones detected, about two fifths appear once; the ten largest clones hold about 3.1%. The source material was CD4+ T cells sorted from blood. These receptors came from a human donor with alopecia areata.

The chain couples TRBV7-2 to TRBJ2-5; 10 nucleotides agree with TRBD1. The CDR3 is made up of 15 amino acids. The germline gives CDR1 SGHTA, CDR2 FQGNSA. The V and J ends lost 5 bases and 5 bases, in that order; junction bases with no gene match: 8. The CDR3, as DNA: TGTGCCAGCAGCCCGAGACAGGGGGCCAAGGAGACCCAGTACTTC. Amino acid sequence: CASSPRQGAKETQYF.

This clone turned up a few times. V is TRBV15 and J is TRBJ1-4, with D perhaps TRBD1 (5 bases). V dropped 0 bases and J dropped 7 bases, with 12 bases sitting between them. CDR3 length equals 15 residues. Germline V gene sequence: CDR1 LNHNV, CDR2 YYDKDF (reference sequence). This chain's CDR3 is CATSRDRQRGEKLFF. CDR3 sequence (DNA): TGTGCCACCAGCAGAGATCGGCAAAGGGGTGAAAAACTGTTTTTT.

This clone has only a few counts. This chain joins TRBV29-1 and TRBJ2-5; either TRBD1 or TRBD2 may supply D (5 bases each). CDR3 length: 15 amino acids. Trimming cost V 4 bases and J 5 bases, with 20 bases left between them. From germline, CDR1 is SQVTM and CDR2 ANQGSEA. This CDR3 reads CSVAPGPPQMETQYF. The CDR3 DNA sequence: TGCAGCGTTGCACCGGGACCGCCCCAAATGGAGACCCAGTACTTC.

This clone appeared a few times. This chain connects TRBV10-3 to TRBJ2-1; D call uncertain. CDR1 is ENHRY, CDR2 SYGVKD, per germline. V lost 4 bases and J lost 7, with 11 bases in between. CDR3 length: 13 residues. The CDR3 DNA is TGTGCCATCAGTGTTGGGCAGGCAAATGAGCAGTTCTTC. It encodes CAISVGQANEQFF.

The chain carries TRBV28 and TRBJ1-5; D is ambiguous. Trimming pared 6 bases from V and 0 bases from J, leaving 9 bases between. The CDR3 is made up of 14 amino acids. Per germline, CDR1 MDHEN and CDR2 SYDVKM. The CDR3 DNA follows: TGTGCCAGCAGGGCCGTAATTAGCAATCAGCCCCAGCATTTT. Amino acid sequence: CASRAVISNQPQHF. The full variable domain, in which reference TRBV28 and TRBJ1-5 provide the parts outside the CDR3, is DVKVTQSSRYLVKRTGEKVFLECVQDMDHENMFWYRQDPGLGLRLIYFSYDVKMKEKGDIPEGYSVSREKKERFSLILESASTNQTSMYLCASRAVISNQPQHFGDGTRLSIL.

In this sample, this clone turned up a few times. The CDR3 sequence is CSVFRGSFTGEQFF. DNA of the CDR3: TGCAGCGTGTTCAGGGGGTCCTTCACCGGTGAGCAGTTCTTC. This chain links TRBV29-1 with TRBJ2-1; 7 bases are a match to TRBD1. Looked up from germline, CDR1 is SQVTM and CDR2 is ANQGSEA. V shed 6 bases, J shed 9 bases, and the junction held 14 bases outside the gene matches. This CDR3 is 14 amino acids long.

The chain uses TRBV23-1 and TRBJ1-2; 9 bases line up with TRBD1. TRBV23-1 belongs to the ORF category, with a function that is uncertain. The trim removed 2 bases at V and 2 bases at J, leaving 9 bases unmatched. This CDR3 region has 17 residues. This CDR3 reads CASSQSGQGFDNYGYTF. The DNA for the CDR3 is TGCGCCAGCAGTCAAAGCGGACAGGGGTTCGACAACTATGGCTACACCTTC.

The chain has TRBV4-3 and TRBJ2-7; a possible D gene is TRBD1 (6 bases). CDR1 and CDR2 (germline): LGHNA, YSLEER. This CDR3 comprises 20 residues. Trimming cost V 1 base and J 6 bases, with 31 bases left between them. In DNA form, the CDR3 reads TGCGCCAGCAGCCAAGTGGGGTATCCAGGGGTACAGGGTCGAGGGCTCGAGCAGTACTTC. As protein: CASSQVGYPGVQGRGLEQYF.

This clone was seen only once. This rearrangement joins TRBV7-9 to TRBJ1-2, with D hard to call. With 0 bases removed from V and 0 bases from J, the gap between germline ends came to 5 bases. Germline values: CDR1 SEHNR, CDR2 FQNEAQ (reference sequence). There are 14 residues in the CDR3. The DNA of the CDR3 is TGTGCCAGCAGCTTAGCGCAGGCTAACTATGGCTACACCTTC. Its protein is CASSLAQANYGYTF.

The CDR3 spells CAWSAGRGNYEQYF. The CDR3 DNA reads as TGTGCCTGGAGCGCGGGGAGAGGGAACTACGAGCAGTACTTC. V is TRBV30 and J is TRBJ2-7; TRBD2 might be the D (6 bases). This CDR3 comprises 14 residues. Germline V CDR1 and CDR2: GTSNPN, SVGIG (reference sequence). Trimming removed 3 bases at V and 3 bases at J, with 15 bases between.

This clone appeared a few times. The chain uses TRBV29-1 and TRBJ2-7; 7 bases align to TRBD1. Germline values: CDR1 SQVTM, CDR2 ANQGSEA. The CDR3 is made up of 12 amino acids. The V gene end was trimmed by 6 bases and the J gene end by 9 bases; junction bases not matched to a gene: 11. CDR3 sequence reads: CSVQGQAKRQYF. The CDR3 region has the DNA TGCAGCGTCCAAGGACAGGCAAAGCGGCAGTACTTC.

CDR3 nucleotide sequence: TGTGCCAGCAGCCCACAAACGGGGACAGGGGACGTGGATACGCAGTATTTT. Translating gives CASSPQTGTGDVDTQYF. V gene TRBV9 combines with J gene TRBJ2-3; 10 bases match TRBD1. After removal of 4 bases from V and 6 bases from J, the junction contained 14 bases not matched to a gene. The CDR3 is 17 amino acids. CDR1 SGDLS and CDR2 YYNGEE come from the germline V gene.

The V gene is TRBV7-3, the J gene TRBJ2-1, with D possibly matching TRBD2 (5 bases). Germline V gene data show CDR1 as SGHTA and CDR2 as FQGTGA. This CDR3 has 14 residues. V shed 6 bases and J shed 10 bases, with 19 bases lying between them. The CDR3 DNA sequence: TGTGCCAGCAGTCAGGAGGTGGGCGATGGGGAGCAGTTCTTC. This encodes CASSQEVGDGEQFF.

This chain links TRBV4-3 with TRBJ2-7; 7 nucleotides agree with TRBD2. From germline, CDR1 is LGHNA and CDR2 YSLEER. CDR3 size: 18 residues. The trim removed 0 bases at V and 6 bases at J, leaving 17 bases unmatched. The CDR3 loop reads CASSQDLTWERDLGEQYF. CDR3 in DNA: TGCGCCAGCAGCCAAGATTTAACGTGGGAGCGGGATCTGGGCGAGCAGTACTTC.

V gene TRBV28 combines with J gene TRBJ2-7; the D call may be TRBD1 or TRBD2 (5 bases each). The CDR3 is 15 residues long. V was cut by 6 bases and J by 3 bases, with 18 bases left in between. The germline V gene encodes CDR1 MDHEN and CDR2 SYDVKM. This CDR3 is CASSLIGAGSYEQYF. The DNA of the CDR3 is TGTGCCAGCAGCCTCATAGGGGCGGGTAGCTACGAGCAGTACTTC.

The rearrangement links TRBV18 to TRBJ1-2; D unclear. The germline V and J ends were trimmed by 1 base and 4 bases, with 7 bases remaining between them. This CDR3 has 13 residues. CDR1 and CDR2 from the germline V gene are KGHSH and LQKENI. The CDR3 DNA follows: TGTGCCAGCTCACCACAAGACTCCTATGGCTACACCTTC. This gives the protein CASSPQDSYGYTF.

This clone was counted between two and nine times. The junction shows a germline mismatch at one end, possibly a read error. The rearrangement links TRBV28 to TRBJ2-7; 13 bases map to TRBD2. CDR3 length: 14 amino acids. Germline-derived CDR1 and CDR2 are MDHEN and SYDVKM. CDR3 bases: TGTGCCAGCAGCTTCTCCCGACTAGCGGGGGGAGTCCGCTTC. Residues: CASSFSRLAGGVRF.